This entry features one TCR beta chain sequence. What it binds is unknown. Other DNA sequences within the sample encode an identical CDR3. This entry belongs to a study of shared clonotypes between healthy human individuals. It was CD45RO-negative cells, positively selected for CCR7, that made up naive CD8 cells, with terminally differentiated effector memory CD45RA+ cells excluded. The germline V gene encodes CDR1 PRHDT and CDR2 FYEKMQ (reference sequence). V was trimmed by 0 bases and J by 6 bases, leaving 8 bases between them. The CDR3 has 13 amino acids. The authors distributed each subset's genomic DNA evenly over several immunoSEQ plates. The assay was immunoSEQ multiplex PCR, and TCRdb's table has in-frame clones only and misses some. Altogether about 590,000 clones are present, roughly 95% being singletons, with the ten largest covering 0.11%. General study results and limits: Shared clonotypes across all four donors exceeded non-shared ones in generation probability. Memory subsets generally showed smaller estimated richness than naive subsets did.

The sample was naive CD8+ T cells sorted from blood. This receptor was identified in a woman aged 30 to 39 in good health. J is TRBJ1-1 and V is TRBV13, with D possibly TRBD1 on 6 matching bases. In nucleotides, the CDR3 is TGTGCCAGCAGCTTAGGACAGGGATCTGAAGCTTTCTTT. Protein sequence: CASSLGQGSEAFF.